This TCR beta chain was identified in a study of blood T cell repertoires in COVID-19. Study in general: Material from acute and convalescent COVID-19 was sourced from the United States, Italy and Spain. PBMCs, B-cell-depleted T cells, or T cells were the source of the cDNA or gDNA that made up the material.

The CDR3 sequence is 15 residues long. Per the germline V gene, CDR1 is SGHVS and CDR2 is FQNEAQ. Between the trimmed V and J ends, which lost 3 bases and 7 bases, there was a span of 16 bases. Per the original methods: How many nucleated cells were present was estimated from reference gene primer amplification. TCRdb's copy holds only in-frame clones and misses some; the assay was immunoSEQ multiplex PCR. D and trimming were read from the DNA, whereas the V and J calls and clone size are those reported in that table. The sample lists about 35,000 clones, about 90% occurring once. This chain connects TRBV7-8 to TRBJ1-5, with D tentatively TRBD1 (6 bases). The specimen sequenced was peripheral blood. The sequence came from a human donor in a cohort sampled during active COVID-19. CDR3 DNA: TGTGCCAGCAGCTTGGCCGCTGGGGGCGGGCAGCCCCAGCATTTT. Translating it yields CASSLAAGGGQPQHF. Drawing the rest from reference TRBV7-8 and TRBJ1-5, the complete variable domain is GAGVSQSPRYKVAKRGQDVALRCDPISGHVSLFWYQQALGQGPEFLTYFQNEAQLDKSGLPSDRFFAERPEGSVSTLKIQRTQQEDSAVYLCASSLAAGGGQPQHFGDGTRLSIL.